The source of this TCR beta chain is a study of Ad26.COV2.S vaccination and SARS-CoV-2 variants. Study-level results: In TCR breadth and depth analyses, total T cell responses may have been underestimated.

Specified treatment: around 19 received Ad26.COV2.S at low or high dose, single or two shots; a few received placebo; per-sample allocation not given. Specimen acquisition occurred on day 63 following the initial vaccine or placebo injection. Only in-frame clones appear in the TCRdb table, and some are missing; sequencing was by immunoSEQ multiplex PCR. The sample yields around 400,000 clones, roughly 90% seen once. In the case of this clone: The antigen remains undetermined.

The CDR3 covers 16 residues. Trimming took 4 bases from V and 1 from J, leaving 16 bases between them. Germline lookup yields CDR1 MNHEY and CDR2 SVGEGT. The sequencing here drew on peripheral blood, taken in a trial of Ad26.COV2.S vaccine versus placebo. The receptor was isolated from a person between 18 and 59 years old who received the Ad26.COV2.S COVID-19 vaccine or a placebo. The chain joins TRBV6-2 or TRBV6-3 to TRBJ2-5, with TRBD2 as a possible D gene (6 bases). Written as DNA, the CDR3 is TGTGCCAGCAGTTCCCCGGGACTCCCTATCCAAGAGACCCAGTACTTC. Its protein is CASSSPGLPIQETQYF.